Below are 5 T cell receptor beta chains sequenced from a single sample in a study of cytomegalovirus exposure and HLA in healthy donors. PCR was performed using 60 Vbeta and 13 Jbeta primers. Assay: immunoSEQ multiplex PCR; the TCRdb copy retains only in-frame clones and omits some. The table lists 120,000 or so clones, roughly 78% of them singletons, with 5.5% to 8% in the top ten. The sample was PBMCs. The source of these receptors is a woman aged 40 to 50 in good health and CMV-seronegative.

This clone was seen more than once but under ten times. The chain uses TRBV7-2 and TRBJ1-1; possible D gene TRBD1, 6 bases. Per germline, CDR1 SGHTA and CDR2 FQGNSA. Trimming took 1 base from V and 7 from J, leaving 13 bases between them. The CDR3 runs 14 residues. CDR3 DNA: TGTGCCAGCAGCTTAGTGGGGGGGCTCAATGAAGCTTTCTTT. Its protein is CASSLVGGLNEAFF. Supplemented by reference TRBV7-2 and TRBJ1-1, the full variable domain reads GAGVSQSPSNKVTEKGKDVELRCDPISGHTALYWYRQSLGQGLEFLIYFQGNSAPDKSGLPSDRFSAERTGGSVSTLTIQRTQQEDSAVYLCASSLVGGLNEAFFGQGTRLTVV.

V usage is TRBV5-1 and J usage is TRBJ2-3; maybe TRBD2 (6 bases). The ends were cut back, 2 bases at V and 5 bases at J, with 9 bases in the middle. The germline gives CDR1 SGHRS, CDR2 YFSETQ. The CDR3 length is 13 residues. The chain's CDR3 is CASSFVGGDTQYF. The DNA of the CDR3 is TGCGCCAGCAGCTTTGTCGGGGGAGATACGCAGTATTTT.

The rearrangement joins TRBV4-2 to TRBJ2-5; 8 nucleotides align to TRBD2. TRBJ2-7 explains the end of the DNA better; the J call may be wrong. The germline CDR1 and CDR2 sequences are LGHNA and YNFKEQ. There are 19 residues in the CDR3. The CDR3: CASSQDHVRSGGLRYEQYF. The CDR3 nucleotides read TGTGCCAGCAGCCAAGATCACGTGAGAAGCGGGGGCTTAAGGTACGAGCAGTACTTC.

The V gene is TRBV6-5, the J gene TRBJ1-5; D uncertain. V lost 2 bases and J 7 bases, leaving 15 bases between the germline ends. The CDR3 is made up of 15 amino acids. Per germline, CDR1 MNHEY and CDR2 SVGAGI. CDR3 nucleotides: TGTGCCAGCAGTTACGATGTCCCACTAGGGCAGCCCCAGCATTTT. Its translation is CASSYDVPLGQPQHF.

This clone was seen a single time. CDR3 DNA sequence: TGTGCCAGCAGCTCCGCAGGGTACGAGCAGTACTTC. Translated: CASSSAGYEQYF. The V gene is TRBV5-6, the J gene TRBJ2-5; D might be TRBD1 (5 bases). The closer fit of TRBJ2-7 to the DNA end suggests the J call may be wrong. There are 12 residues in the CDR3. Germline CDR1 is SGHDT and CDR2 is YYEEEE.